This T cell receptor (beta chain) is drawn from a study of cytomegalovirus exposure and HLA in healthy donors. Study-level background: Caucasian-associated ancestry cluster membership applied to about 80% of around 400 genotyped donors.

The study ran its PCR with 60 Vbeta and 13 Jbeta primers. Clones were read by immunoSEQ multiplex PCR, and TCRdb kept only the in-frame ones, dropping some. The sample has around 100,000 clones, under 85% seen once. The V gene end was trimmed by 5 bases and the J gene end by 4 bases; junction bases not matched to a gene: 3. The CDR3 consists of 15 residues. Germline lookup yields CDR1 SGHTA and CDR2 FQGTGA. Regarding the study as a whole: Testing in vitro showed a few CMV-associated chains specific for CMV antigens. A cluster of highly shared sequence variants was likely a sequencing artifact. It was taken for granted in presence/absence analyses that sequencing depth across donors was roughly uniform.

With respect to this clone: Its antigen is still unknown.

Sequencing was done on a sample of PBMCs. The sequence was collected from a woman aged 35 to 49 in good health and CMV-seropositive. V and J are TRBV7-3 and TRBJ2-1; the match to TRBD2 covers 12 bases. The CDR3 sequence: CASSPLAGGYNEQFF. CDR3 sequence (DNA): TGTGCCAGCAGCCCCCTAGCGGGAGGGTACAATGAGCAGTTCTTC.